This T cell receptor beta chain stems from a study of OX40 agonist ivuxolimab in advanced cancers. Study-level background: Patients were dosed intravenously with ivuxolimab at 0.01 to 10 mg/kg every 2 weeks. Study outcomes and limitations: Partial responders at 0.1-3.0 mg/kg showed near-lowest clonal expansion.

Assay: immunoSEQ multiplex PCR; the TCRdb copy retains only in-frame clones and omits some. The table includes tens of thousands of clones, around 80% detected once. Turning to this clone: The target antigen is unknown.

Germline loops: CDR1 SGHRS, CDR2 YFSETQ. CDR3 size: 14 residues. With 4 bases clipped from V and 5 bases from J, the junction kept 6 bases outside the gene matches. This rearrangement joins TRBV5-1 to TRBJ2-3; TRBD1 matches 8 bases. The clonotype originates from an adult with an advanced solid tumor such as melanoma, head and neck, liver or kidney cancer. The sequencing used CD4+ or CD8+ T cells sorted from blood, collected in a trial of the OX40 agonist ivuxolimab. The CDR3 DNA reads TGCGCCAGCAGCGCCCAGGGGGCGGGAGATACGCAGTATTTT. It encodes CASSAQGAGDTQYF.